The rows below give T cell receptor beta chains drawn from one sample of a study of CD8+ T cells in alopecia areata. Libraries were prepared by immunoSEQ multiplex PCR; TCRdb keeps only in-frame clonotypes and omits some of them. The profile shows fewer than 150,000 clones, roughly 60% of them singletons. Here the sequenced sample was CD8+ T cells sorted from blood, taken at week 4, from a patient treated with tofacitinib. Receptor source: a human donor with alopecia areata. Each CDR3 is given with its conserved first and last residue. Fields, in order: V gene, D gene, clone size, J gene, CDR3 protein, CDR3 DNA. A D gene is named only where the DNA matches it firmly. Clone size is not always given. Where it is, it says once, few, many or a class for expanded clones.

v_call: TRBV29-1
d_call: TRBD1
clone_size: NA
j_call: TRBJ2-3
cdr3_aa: CSTRDEGARYTQYF
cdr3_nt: TGCAGCACTCGGGATGAGGGGGCGAGGTATACGCAGTATTTT

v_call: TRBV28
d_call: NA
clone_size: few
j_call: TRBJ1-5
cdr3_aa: CASSPRSGNQPQHF
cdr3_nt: TGTGCCAGCAGTCCCAGATCGGGCAATCAGCCCCAGCATTTT

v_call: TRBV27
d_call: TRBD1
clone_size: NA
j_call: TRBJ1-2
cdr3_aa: CASSSRETGGRYGYTF
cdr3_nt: TGTGCCAGCAGTTCAAGGGAGACAGGGGGTCGTTACGGCTACACCTTC

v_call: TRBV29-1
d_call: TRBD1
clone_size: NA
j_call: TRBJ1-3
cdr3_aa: CSVEHRGLDTIYF
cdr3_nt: TGCAGCGTTGAGCACAGGGGGCTAGACACCATATATTTT

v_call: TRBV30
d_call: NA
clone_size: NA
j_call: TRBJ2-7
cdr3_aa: CAWSVGLIGTNTYEQYF
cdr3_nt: TGTGCCTGGAGTGTGGGGTTAATAGGGACAAATACCTACGAGCAGTACTTC

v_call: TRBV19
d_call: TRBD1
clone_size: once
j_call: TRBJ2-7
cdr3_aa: CASSIGDRAYEQYF
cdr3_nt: TGTGCCAGTAGCATAGGGGACAGGGCCTACGAGCAGTACTTC

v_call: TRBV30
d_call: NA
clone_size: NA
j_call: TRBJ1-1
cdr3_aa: CAWSVPSNTEAFF
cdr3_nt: TGTGCCTGGAGTGTGCCCTCGAACACTGAAGCTTTCTTT

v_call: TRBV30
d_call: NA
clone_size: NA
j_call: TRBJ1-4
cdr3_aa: CAWSVLENEKLFF
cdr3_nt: TGTGCCTGGAGTGTGTTGGAGAATGAAAAACTGTTTTTT

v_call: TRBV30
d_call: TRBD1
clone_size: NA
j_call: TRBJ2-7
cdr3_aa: CAWNSGTGGYEQYF
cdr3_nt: TGTGCCTGGAACTCTGGGACAGGAGGCTACGAGCAGTACTTC

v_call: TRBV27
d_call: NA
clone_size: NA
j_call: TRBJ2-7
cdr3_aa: CASSGGVTSYEQYF
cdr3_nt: TGTGCCAGCAGTGGCGGGGTTACCTCCTACGAGCAGTACTTC

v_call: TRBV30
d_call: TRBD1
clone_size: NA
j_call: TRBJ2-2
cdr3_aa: CAWSGQGARTGELFF
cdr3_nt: TGTGCCTGGTCTGGACAGGGGGCGAGAACCGGGGAGCTGTTTTTT

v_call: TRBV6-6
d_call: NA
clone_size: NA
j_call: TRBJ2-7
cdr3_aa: CASIGRGSYEQYF
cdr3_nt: TGTGCCAGCATTGGCCGCGGCTCCTACGAGCAGTACTTC

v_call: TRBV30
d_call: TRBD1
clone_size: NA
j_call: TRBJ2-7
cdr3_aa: CAWSSGTGGSEQYF
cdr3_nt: TGTGCCTGGAGTTCCGGGACAGGGGGCTCCGAGCAGTACTTC

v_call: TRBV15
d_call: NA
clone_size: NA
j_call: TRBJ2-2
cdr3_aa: CATSISSSGELFF
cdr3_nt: TGTGCCACCAGCATCTCATCCTCCGGGGAGCTGTTTTTT

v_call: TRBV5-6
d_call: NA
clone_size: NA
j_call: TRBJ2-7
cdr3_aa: CASSFSYEQYF
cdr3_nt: TGTGCCAGCAGCTTCTCCTACGAGCAGTACTTC

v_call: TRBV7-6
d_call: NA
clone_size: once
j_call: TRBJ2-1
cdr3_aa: CASSLEEVQQQFF
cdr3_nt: TGTGCCAGCAGCTTAGAAGAGGTACAGCAGCAGTTCTTC

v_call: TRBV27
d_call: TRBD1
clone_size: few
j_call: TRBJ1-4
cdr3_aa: CASTPGTGGRKLFF
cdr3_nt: TGTGCCAGCACCCCCGGGACAGGAGGACGGAAACTGTTTTTT

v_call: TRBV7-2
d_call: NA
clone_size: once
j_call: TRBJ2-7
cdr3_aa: CASSLVGGLDEQYF
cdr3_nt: TGTGCCAGCAGCTTAGTAGGCGGTTTGGACGAGCAGTACTTC

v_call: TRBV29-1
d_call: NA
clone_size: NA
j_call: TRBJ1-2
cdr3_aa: CSIMKDVGGYTF
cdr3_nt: TGCAGTATAATGAAAGACGTGGGAGGCTACACCTTC

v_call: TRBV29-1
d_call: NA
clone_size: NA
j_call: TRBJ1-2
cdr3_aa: CSVDEQVDGYTF
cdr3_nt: TGCAGCGTTGACGAACAGGTGGATGGCTACACCTTC

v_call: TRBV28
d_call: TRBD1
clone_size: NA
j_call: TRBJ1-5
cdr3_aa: CASTTGQLNQPQHF
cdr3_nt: TGTGCCAGCACCACGGGACAGCTCAATCAGCCCCAGCATTTT

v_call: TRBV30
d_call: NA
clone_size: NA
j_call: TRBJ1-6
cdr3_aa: CAWSPRSSYNSPLHF
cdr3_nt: TGTGCCTGGTCCCCGAGGAGCTCCTATAATTCACCCCTCCACTTT

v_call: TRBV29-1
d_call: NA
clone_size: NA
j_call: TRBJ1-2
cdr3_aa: CSVEPLPPDYGYTF
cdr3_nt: TGCAGCGTTGAACCCCTCCCTCCCGACTATGGCTACACCTTC

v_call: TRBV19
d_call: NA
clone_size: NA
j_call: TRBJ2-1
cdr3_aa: CASSLGSSSSYNEQFF
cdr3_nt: TGTGCCAGTAGCCTCGGCTCCTCGAGCTCCTACAATGAGCAGTTCTTC

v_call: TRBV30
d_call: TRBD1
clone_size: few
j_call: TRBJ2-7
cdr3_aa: CAWSPGTAYEQYF
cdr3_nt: TGTGCCTGGAGCCCCGGGACAGCCTACGAGCAGTACTTC

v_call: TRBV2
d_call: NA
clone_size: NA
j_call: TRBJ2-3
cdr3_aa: CASSDSGIVADTQYF
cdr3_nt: TGTGCCAGCAGTGATTCCGGGATAGTGGCAGATACGCAGTATTTT

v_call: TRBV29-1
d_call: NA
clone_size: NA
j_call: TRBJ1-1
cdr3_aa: CSVERTWNMNTEAFF
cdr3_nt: TGCAGCGTTGAAAGGACGTGGAACATGAACACTGAAGCTTTCTTT

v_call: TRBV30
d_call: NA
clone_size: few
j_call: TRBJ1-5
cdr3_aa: CAYDSSNQPQHF
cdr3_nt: TGTGCCTACGACAGTAGCAATCAGCCCCAGCATTTT

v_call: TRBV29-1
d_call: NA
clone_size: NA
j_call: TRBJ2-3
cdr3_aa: CSVEEGGGDSTDTQYF
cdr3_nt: TGCAGCGTTGAAGAGGGAGGGGGCGATAGCACAGATACGCAGTATTTT

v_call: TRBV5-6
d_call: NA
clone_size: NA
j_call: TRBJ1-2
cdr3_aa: CASSLGRDGGYTF
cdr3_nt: TGTGCCAGCAGCTTGGGGAGGGATGGCGGCTACACCTTC

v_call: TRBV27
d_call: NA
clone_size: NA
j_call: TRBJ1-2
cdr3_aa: CASSSEGALANYGYTF
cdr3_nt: TGTGCCAGCAGTTCGGAGGGAGCTTTAGCTAACTATGGCTACACCTTC

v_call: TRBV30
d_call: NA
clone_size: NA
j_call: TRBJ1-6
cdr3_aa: CAWKPSVSGQKMKAIKHRF
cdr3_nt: TGTGCCTGGAAACCCTCCGTTAGCGGACAGAAAATGAAAGCTATAAAGCACCGATTT

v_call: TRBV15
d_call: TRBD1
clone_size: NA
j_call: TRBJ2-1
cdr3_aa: CATSRDHRGVDEQFF
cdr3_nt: TGTGCCACCAGCAGAGATCACAGGGGAGTCGATGAGCAGTTCTTC

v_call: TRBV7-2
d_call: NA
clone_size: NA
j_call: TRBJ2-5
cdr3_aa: CASSLITGLQETQYF
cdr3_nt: TGTGCCAGCAGCTTAATAACAGGCCTCCAAGAGACCCAGTACTTC

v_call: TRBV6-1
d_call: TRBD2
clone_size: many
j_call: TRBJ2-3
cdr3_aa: CASSGDGTSGDGSTDTQYF
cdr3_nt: TGTGCCAGCAGTGGGGATGGGACTAGCGGGGACGGGAGCACAGATACGCAGTATTTT

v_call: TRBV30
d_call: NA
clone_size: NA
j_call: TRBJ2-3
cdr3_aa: CAWNLQGGGTDTQYF
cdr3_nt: TGTGCCTGGAACTTACAAGGGGGGGGCACAGATACGCAGTATTTT

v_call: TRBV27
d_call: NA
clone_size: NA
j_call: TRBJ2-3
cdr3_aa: CASSLWDTDTQYF
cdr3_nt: TGTGCCAGCAGTTTATGGGACACAGATACGCAGTATTTT

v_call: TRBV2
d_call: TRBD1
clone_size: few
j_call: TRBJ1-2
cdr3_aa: CASREGKEGANPNYGYTF
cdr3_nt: TGTGCCAGCCGCGAAGGAAAGGAGGGGGCGAACCCAAACTATGGCTACACCTTC

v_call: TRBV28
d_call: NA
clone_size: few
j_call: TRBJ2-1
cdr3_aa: CASSPERRRVGLDNEQFF
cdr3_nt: TGTGCCAGCAGTCCGGAGCGGCGGAGGGTCGGATTGGACAATGAGCAGTTCTTC

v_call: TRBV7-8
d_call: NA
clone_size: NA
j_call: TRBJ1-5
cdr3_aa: CASSLLDSLDQPQHF
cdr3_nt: TGTGCCAGCAGCCTATTGGACAGCCTGGATCAGCCCCAGCATTTT

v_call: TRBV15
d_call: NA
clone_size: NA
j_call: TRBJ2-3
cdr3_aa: CATQNPGEAQYF
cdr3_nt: TGTGCCACTCAGAACCCCGGGGAGGCGCAGTATTTT

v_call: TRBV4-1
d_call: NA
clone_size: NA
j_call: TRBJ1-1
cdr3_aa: CASSQGSNTEAFF
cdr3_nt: TGCGCCAGCAGCCAAGGGTCGAACACTGAAGCTTTCTTT

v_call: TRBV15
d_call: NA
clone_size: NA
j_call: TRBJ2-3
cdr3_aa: CATSSPGTLTVDTQYF
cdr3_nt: TGTGCCACCAGCAGCCCCGGGACTCTAACGGTAGATACGCAGTATTTT

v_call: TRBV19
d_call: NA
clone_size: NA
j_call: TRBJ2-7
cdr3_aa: CASIYFCGFEQYF
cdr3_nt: TGTGCCAGTATTTATTTTTGCGGATTCGAGCAGTACTTC

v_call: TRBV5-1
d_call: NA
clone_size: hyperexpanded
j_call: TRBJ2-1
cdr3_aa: CASSLGTNNEQFF
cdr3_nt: TGCGCCAGCAGCTTGGGAACCAACAATGAGCAGTTCTTC

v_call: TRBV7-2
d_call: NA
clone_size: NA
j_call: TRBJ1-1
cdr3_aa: CASSFGTEAFF
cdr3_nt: TGTGCCAGCAGCTTTGGCACTGAAGCTTTCTTT

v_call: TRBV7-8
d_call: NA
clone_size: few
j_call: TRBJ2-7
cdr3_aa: CASSPGEVEQYF
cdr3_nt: TGTGCCAGCAGCCCCGGCGAGGTCGAGCAGTACTTC

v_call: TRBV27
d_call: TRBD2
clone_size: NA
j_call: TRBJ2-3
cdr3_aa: CASSRTSPDTQYF
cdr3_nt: TGTGCCAGCAGCCGGACTAGCCCCGATACGCAGTATTTT

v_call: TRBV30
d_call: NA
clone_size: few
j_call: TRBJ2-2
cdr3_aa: CAWDALGTGELFF
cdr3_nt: TGTGCCTGGGACGCCCTGGGGACCGGGGAGCTGTTTTTT

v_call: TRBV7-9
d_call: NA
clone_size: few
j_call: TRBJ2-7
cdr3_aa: CASSLAGTDTYEQYF
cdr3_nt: TGTGCCAGCAGCTTAGCCGGGACTGACACCTACGAGCAGTACTTC

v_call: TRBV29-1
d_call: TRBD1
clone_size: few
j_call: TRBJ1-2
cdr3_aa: CSVDGGGELDYGYTF
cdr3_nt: TGCAGCGTTGATGGAGGGGGCGAGTTGGACTATGGCTACACCTTC

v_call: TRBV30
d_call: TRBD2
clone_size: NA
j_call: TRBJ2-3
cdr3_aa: CAWSGETSGTDTQYF
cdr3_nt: TGTGCCTGGAGTGGTGAGACTAGCGGCACAGATACGCAGTATTTT

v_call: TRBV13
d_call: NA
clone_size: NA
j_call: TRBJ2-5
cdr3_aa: CASSLERAQYF
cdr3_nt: TGTGCCAGCAGCTTAGAGAGGGCCCAGTACTTC

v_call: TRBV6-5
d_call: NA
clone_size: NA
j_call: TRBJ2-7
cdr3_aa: CASSYSSHAEQYF
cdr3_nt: TGTGCCAGCAGTTACTCATCTCACGCCGAGCAGTACTTC

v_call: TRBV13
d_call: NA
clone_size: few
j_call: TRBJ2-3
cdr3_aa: CASSLEVTDTQYF
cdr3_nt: TGTGCCAGCAGCTTAGAGGTGACAGATACGCAGTATTTT